What follows are 20 T cell receptor beta chains derived from one specimen sequenced in a study of blood T cell repertoires in COVID-19. Sequencing used immunoSEQ multiplex PCR; TCRdb keeps in-frame clones, though not all of them. The data hold 150,000 to 200,000 clones, with around 77% observed a single time. Sequencing was done on a sample of peripheral blood. These TCRs come from a man in his sixties with active or convalescent COVID-19.

This clone appeared once. The chain has TRBV6-2 or TRBV6-3 and TRBJ1-1, with D tentatively TRBD1 (6 bases). Germline-derived CDR1 and CDR2 are MNHEY and SVGEGT. V dropped 4 bases and J dropped 5 bases, with 11 bases sitting between them. There are 13 residues in the CDR3. The CDR3 reads CASSSVRGTEAFF. CDR3 nucleotide sequence: TGTGCCAGCAGTTCCGTAAGGGGGACTGAAGCTTTCTTT.

The chain has TRBV27 and TRBJ2-7; 9 bases are a match to TRBD1. Losses at the gene ends were 6 bases for V and 1 base for J; bases not matched to a gene: 7. The CDR3 has 15 amino acids. Germline assignment: CDR1 MNHEY and CDR2 SMNVEV (reference sequence). Here the CDR3 DNA reads TGTGCCAGCAGCCTGACCGGGACAGGGTCCTACGAGCAGTACTTC. This codes for CASSLTGTGSYEQYF.

This clone was found a few times. The V gene is TRBV28, the J gene TRBJ1-1; TRBD1 matches at 7 bases. This CDR3 has 15 residues. With 6 bases clipped from V and 1 base from J, the junction kept 8 bases outside the gene matches. Per the germline V gene, CDR1 is MDHEN and CDR2 is SYDVKM. CDR3 in amino acids: CASRRGGAGNTEAFF. The CDR3 DNA is TGTGCCAGCAGACGAGGGGGCGCCGGGAACACTGAAGCTTTCTTT.

This chain joins TRBV6-2 or TRBV6-3 and TRBJ2-3; tentatively, D is TRBD1 (6 bases). The CDR3 sequence is 15 residues long. Trimming shortened V by 4 bases and J by 0 bases, and 11 bases separated the two germline ends. CDR1 and CDR2 (germline): MNHEY, SVGEGT. For the CDR3, the DNA is TGTGCCAGCAGTTCCCCGGACAGAAGCACAGATACGCAGTATTTT. Protein: CASSSPDRSTDTQYF.

This clone showed up just a few times. The rearrangement joins TRBV28 to TRBJ1-1; perhaps TRBD1 as D (6 bases). Germline V gene lookup returns CDR1 MDHEN and CDR2 SYDVKM. CDR3 length: 14 residues. Between the trimmed V and J ends, which lost 6 bases and 5 bases, there was a span of 16 bases. Written as DNA, the CDR3 is TGTGCCAGCAGGAGAGGGGGAGTTAGAACTGAAGCTTTCTTT. Translating it yields CASRRGGVRTEAFF.

This clone was found once. V and J are TRBV7-6 and TRBJ2-1; the D gene is possibly TRBD1 (6 bases). Trimming took 1 base from V and 6 from J, leaving 13 bases between them. The CDR3 spans 15 residues. Germline V gene data show CDR1 as SGHVS and CDR2 as FNYEAQ. The CDR3 bases are TGTGCCAGCAGCTTAGACAGGGCTGGAGGCAATGAGCAGTTCTTC. Protein product: CASSLDRAGGNEQFF. The full variable domain, with the rest looked up from reference TRBV7-6 and TRBJ2-1, is GAGVSQSPRYKVTKRGQDVALRCDPISGHVSLYWYRQALGQGPEFLTYFNYEAQQDKSGLPNDRFSAERPEGSISTLTIQRTEQRDSAMYRCASSLDRAGGNEQFFGPGTRLTVL.

This chain uses TRBV4-3 with TRBJ2-4, with TRBD1 matching over 8 bases. Germline V gives CDR1 LGHNA, CDR2 YSLEER. This CDR3 is built from 15 residues. Losses at the gene ends were 3 bases for V and 0 bases for J; bases not matched to a gene: 1. CDR3 region: CASSQTGVAKNIQYF. CDR3 nucleotide sequence: TGCGCCAGCAGCCAGACAGGGGTAGCCAAAAACATTCAGTACTTC.

This clone was seen at least ten times. The chain is built from TRBV7-2 and TRBJ2-7, with D possibly matching TRBD2 (6 bases). The V end lost 4 bases, the J end lost 3 bases, and 16 bases lay between the germline ends. This CDR3 comprises 15 residues. The germline V gene has CDR1 SGHTA and CDR2 FQGNSA. Here the CDR3 DNA reads TGTGCCAGCAGCTCCAGGGACTTATTACACTACGAGCAGTACTTC. Protein sequence: CASSSRDLLHYEQYF.

This clone was seen a few times. This chain links TRBV10-3 with TRBJ2-7, with 11 bases matching TRBD2. CDR1 and CDR2 from the germline V gene are ENHRY and SYGVKD. The trim removed 8 bases at V and 3 bases at J, leaving 15 bases unmatched. The CDR3 covers 17 residues. The CDR3 DNA reads as TGTGCCATCCGGGGCTTAGCGGGAGGGCCACTGGGCTACGAGCAGTACTTC. Protein product: CAIRGLAGGPLGYEQYF.

The genes are TRBV11-2 and TRBJ2-1, with unresolved D. Germline V gene sequence: CDR1 SGHAT, CDR2 FQNNGV. The length of the CDR3 is 15 residues. Trimming shortened V by 3 bases and J by 0 bases, and 9 bases separated the two germline ends. CDR3 sequence: CASSLAALSYNEQFF. The CDR3, as DNA: TGTGCCAGCAGCTTGGCGGCCCTCTCCTACAATGAGCAGTTCTTC.

The chain employs TRBV3-1 (or the pseudogene TRBV3-2) and TRBJ2-2; 8 bases align to TRBD2. Germline V gene sequence: CDR1 LGHDT, CDR2 YNNKEL (reference sequence). Losses at the gene ends were 4 bases for V and 8 bases for J; bases not matched to a gene: 6. The CDR3 length is 14 residues. This CDR3 is CASSLRTSLGELFF. Written as DNA, the CDR3 is TGTGCCAGCAGCCTACGGACTAGCCTGGGGGAGCTGTTTTTT.

Concerning this clone: One end of the junction is discordant with germline, which a read error may explain. The chain recombines TRBV10-3 with TRBJ1-1; D is ambiguous. The CDR3 covers 16 residues. Germline V CDR1 and CDR2: ENHRY, SYGVKD. CDR3 sequence (DNA): TGTGCCATCAGTAACCTTGGAGGCCTGGTGAATACTGAAGCTTTCTTT. Translation: CAISNLGGLVNTEAFF.

V is TRBV10-3 and J is TRBJ2-2, with D possibly TRBD2 on 5 matching bases. Trimming left V 4 bases short and J 1 base short, with 13 bases between. The germline V gene encodes CDR1 ENHRY and CDR2 SYGVKD. The length of the CDR3 is 16 residues. CDR3 DNA: TGTGCCATCAGTGCCGGACTTCCAGGGAACACCGGGGAGCTGTTTTTT. As protein: CAISAGLPGNTGELFF.

This chain uses TRBV9 with TRBJ2-5; the match to TRBD1 covers 8 bases. Per germline, CDR1 SGDLS and CDR2 YYNGEE. V shed 3 bases and J 1 base; nucleotides not matched to a gene: 8. This CDR3 contains 16 residues. The CDR3 region is CASSAGQGNPQETQYF. The CDR3 bases are TGTGCCAGCAGCGCCGGACAGGGAAACCCCCAAGAGACCCAGTACTTC.

There are a few counts of this clone. The chain employs TRBV30 and TRBJ1-2; 8 bases agree with TRBD1. V was pared by 5 bases and J by 8 bases, with 16 bases of the junction left unmatched. This CDR3 has 15 residues. Germline V gives CDR1 GTSNPN, CDR2 SVGIG (reference sequence). The CDR3 DNA follows: TGTGCCTGGCCAGCTCCTCCAGGGGGCGAGGGGGGCTACACCTTC. Protein product: CAWPAPPGGEGGYTF.

With respect to this clone: Different DNA sequences within this sample yield the same CDR3. The J gene is TRBJ2-3, the V gene TRBV24-1; 10 positions match TRBD1. Germline CDR1 and CDR2: KGHDR and SFDVKD. This CDR3 region has 15 residues. Germline trimming cut 3 bases from V and 3 bases from J; bases unmatched to any gene: 2. This CDR3 is CATSDRDRGTDTQYF. Here the CDR3 DNA reads TGTGCCACCAGTGATCGGGACAGGGGTACAGATACGCAGTATTTT.

This clone was recorded once. This chain uses TRBV18 with TRBJ2-7; D is unclear. The CDR3 spans 16 residues. The V end lost 3 bases, the J end lost 2 bases, and 17 bases lay between the germline ends. Germline V gene data show CDR1 as KGHSH and CDR2 as LQKENI. The CDR3 here is CASSPPTALGTYEQYF. CDR3 coding DNA: TGTGCCAGCTCACCTCCAACAGCCTTAGGTACCTACGAGCAGTACTTC.

This clone was seen only a few times. V gene TRBV19 combines with J gene TRBJ1-1, with 9 positions matching TRBD1. The germline CDR1 and CDR2 sequences are LNHDA and SQIVND (reference sequence). The CDR3 totals 16 residues. The trim removed 5 bases at V and 1 base at J, leaving 8 bases unmatched. CDR3: CASSLTAGQGNTEAFF. CDR3 DNA sequence: TGTGCCAGTAGTCTGACAGCGGGACAGGGGAACACTGAAGCTTTCTTT.

This clone was recorded a few times. This chain uses TRBV6-1 with TRBJ2-1, with D possibly matching TRBD2 (6 bases). Germline V gene sequence: CDR1 MNHNS, CDR2 SASEGT. Deletions cut 2 bases from V and 12 bases from J, with 17 bases between. The CDR3 totals 14 residues. The CDR3 spells CASSEHLRRGGQFF. In DNA, the CDR3 is TGTGCCAGCAGTGAACACTTGCGGAGGGGAGGGCAGTTCTTC.

This rearrangement joins TRBV25-1 to TRBJ2-1, with unresolved D. This CDR3 comprises 15 residues. V was cut by 6 bases and J by 10 bases, with 22 bases left in between. In germline, CDR1 is MGHDK, CDR2 SYGVNS. The CDR3 sequence is CASSKRSQWVEEQFF. CDR3 nucleotide sequence: TGTGCCAGCAGCAAAAGGAGTCAGTGGGTTGAGGAGCAGTTCTTC.